The T cell receptor (beta chain) under discussion was sequenced for a study of shared clonotypes between healthy human individuals. The donor population consisted of healthy HIV-negative adults with no recent acute infections or vaccinations. Using immunoSEQ multiplex PCR, the repertoire was profiled, and TCRdb retains in-frame clones only, with some absent. The table includes about 1.5 million clones, 95% to 99% detected once. The germline V gene encodes CDR1 SGHTA and CDR2 FQGNSA. This CDR3 contains 17 residues. Trimming removed 1 base at V and 5 bases at J, with 19 bases between. This clone was seen only once. Its cognate antigen is unknown. Overall study findings and caveats: Donor clonotype sharing was expected to depend on sequencing depth. Among the subsets, naive ones generally showed larger estimated richness than memory ones.

The source material was naive CD4+ T cells sorted from blood. Stated subset: CD45RA+ positively selected. This TCR came from a man aged 25-40 years in good health. The rearrangement uses TRBV7-2 and TRBJ2-3; tentatively, D is TRBD2 (5 bases). The CDR3 DNA is TGTGCCAGCAGCTTAGAGCACCCGCGGCTCCGGGGAGATACGCAGTATTTT. It encodes CASSLEHPRLRGDTQYF.